One sample yielded the 8 T cell receptor beta chains listed below, sequenced in a study of vaccination effects on CD4 cells after COVID-19. Their recognized antigens are unknown. Assay: immunoSEQ multiplex PCR; the TCRdb copy retains only in-frame clones and omits some. The top ten clones hold roughly 25% of a sample with tens of thousands of clones, just over 70% of them seen once. CD4+ T cells were isolated after about eleven days of culture. The specimen comprised CD4+ T cells from PBMCs cultured without peptide, sampled before COVID-19 vaccination. These receptors were taken from a human donor who had a prior SARS-CoV-2 infection.

The chain joins TRBV6-6 to TRBJ2-5; 13 bases line up with TRBD2. After removal of 7 bases from V and 1 base from J, the junction contained 6 bases not matched to a gene. This CDR3 has 16 residues. The V gene's germline CDR1 is MNHNY and CDR2 SVGAGI (reference sequence). In DNA form, the CDR3 reads TGTGCCAGCACCCCCCGACTAGCGGGGGGCCAAGAGACCCAGTACTTC. Its protein product is CASTPRLAGGQETQYF.

This clone was counted once. The V gene is TRBV9, the J gene TRBJ2-3; TRBD1 is a possible D gene (5 bases). This CDR3 contains 15 residues. CDR1 is SGDLS, CDR2 YYNGEE, per germline. Trimming shortened V by 0 bases and J by 10 bases, and 18 bases separated the two germline ends. The CDR3, as DNA: TGTGCCAGCAGCGTAGAAGGGGCTTTAGTTGGTGCGCAGTATTTT. Its protein product is CASSVEGALVGAQYF.

This clone was recorded many times. This chain uses TRBV11-2 with TRBJ1-3; a weak D match, TRBD1 (6 bases). The CDR3 totals 14 residues. Trimming left V 4 bases short and J 9 bases short, with 16 bases between. Germline-derived CDR1 and CDR2 are SGHAT and FQNNGV. This CDR3 reads CASSSSSGGPTIYF. The CDR3 coding sequence is TGTGCCAGCAGCTCCTCCTCCGGGGGGCCCACCATATATTTT.

The chain links TRBV5-1 to TRBJ1-1; TRBD1 matches at 7 bases. Germline V lookup: CDR1 SGHRS, CDR2 YFSETQ. The CDR3 covers 14 residues. Germline trimming cut 5 bases from V and 3 bases from J; bases unmatched to any gene: 7. This chain's CDR3 is CASSTGTVYTEAFF. For the CDR3, the DNA is TGCGCCAGCAGTACAGGGACAGTATACACTGAAGCTTTCTTT.

The CDR3 DNA reads as TGTGCCAGCAGCCACTGGGACAGCAAAAACATTCAGTACTTC. This codes for CASSHWDSKNIQYF. The chain joins TRBV13 to TRBJ2-4; 7 positions agree with TRBD1. V gave up 5 bases and J gave up 3 bases; unmatched junction bases: 4. This CDR3 is 14 amino acids long. Germline CDR1 is PRHDT and CDR2 is FYEKMQ (reference sequence).

The V call is TRBV5-4, the J call TRBJ2-7; D possibly corresponds to TRBD1 (6 bases). Germline CDR1 reads SGHNT; CDR2 reads YYREEE (reference sequence). This CDR3 region has 12 residues. V was clipped by 4 bases and J by 6 bases, with 11 bases between them. CDR3 amino acids: CASSRDITEQYF. CDR3 bases: TGTGCCAGCAGCAGGGACATTACCGAGCAGTACTTC.

This sequence joins TRBV20-1 and TRBJ1-1; D gene uncertain. CDR1 is DFQATT, CDR2 SNEGSKA, per germline (reference sequence). CDR3 length: 12 amino acids. V gave up 3 bases and J gave up 4 bases, with 9 bases separating them. The CDR3 loop is CSASSRFTEAFF. CDR3 coding DNA: TGCAGTGCTAGTTCCAGGTTCACTGAAGCTTTCTTT.

The chain employs TRBV5-1 and TRBJ2-6; D remains ambiguous. The CDR3 is made up of 16 amino acids. Trimming pared 3 bases from V and 0 bases from J, leaving 10 bases between. Germline CDR1 reads SGHRS; CDR2 reads YFSETQ. This chain's CDR3 is CASSSTAGSGANVLTF. DNA of the CDR3: TGCGCCAGCAGCTCCACGGCCGGCTCTGGGGCCAACGTCCTGACTTTC.